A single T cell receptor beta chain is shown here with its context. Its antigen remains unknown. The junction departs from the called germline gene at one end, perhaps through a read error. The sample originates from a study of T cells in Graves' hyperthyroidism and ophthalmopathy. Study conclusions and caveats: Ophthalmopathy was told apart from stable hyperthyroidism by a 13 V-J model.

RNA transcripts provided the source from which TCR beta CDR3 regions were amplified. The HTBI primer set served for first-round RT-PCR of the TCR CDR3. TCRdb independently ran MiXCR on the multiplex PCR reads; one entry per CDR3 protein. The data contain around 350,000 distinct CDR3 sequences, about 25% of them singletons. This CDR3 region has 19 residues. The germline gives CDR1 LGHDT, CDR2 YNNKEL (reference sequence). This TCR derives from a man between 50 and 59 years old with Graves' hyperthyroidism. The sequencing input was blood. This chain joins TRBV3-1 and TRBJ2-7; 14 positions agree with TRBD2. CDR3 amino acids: CASSRVTSGRADSTYELFF. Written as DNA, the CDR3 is TGTGCCAGCAGCCGCGTGACTAGCGGGAGGGCCGATAGTACATACGAGCTGTTCTTC.